Described below is a single T cell receptor beta chain sequence and its context. The antigen is unknown. This specimen comes from a study of T cells in Graves' hyperthyroidism and ophthalmopathy. Each person with ophthalmopathy scored at least 3 on the Clinical Activity Score, reached NOSPECS grade 4 or higher, and had been ill under 3 months. Exclusions: uncontrolled infection, other autoimmune disease, pregnancy, lactation. RNA transcripts served as the template for amplifying TCR beta CDR3 regions. The HTBI primer set drove a first-round RT-PCR of the TCR CDR3. TCRdb independently ran MiXCR on the multiplex PCR reads; one entry per CDR3 protein. This sample carries 640,000 or so distinct CDR3 sequences, around 15% of them seen once, and the ten largest clones take around 4%. The germline CDR1 and CDR2 sequences are SGHTA and FQGNSA. V dropped 2 bases and J dropped 4; count of bases not matched to a gene: 6. CDR3 size: 15 residues.

Study-wide results and caveats: The majority of expanded thyroid clonotypes above 0.001 also appeared in blood.

Input material: blood. This TCR was sampled from a woman in her 40s with Graves' ophthalmopathy. The gene calls are TRBV7-2 and TRBJ1-2; 8 positions agree with TRBD1. This CDR3 is CASSLTSTGVYGYTF. The CDR3 nucleotides are TGTGCCAGCAGCTTAACCTCGACAGGGGTCTATGGCTACACCTTC.